The T cell receptor (beta chain) described here comes from a study of cytomegalovirus exposure and HLA in healthy donors. V lost 3 bases to trimming and J lost 3 bases; unmatched junction nucleotides: 11. The CDR3 has 15 residues. In germline, CDR1 is GTSNPN, CDR2 SVGIG (reference sequence). Use of 60 Vbeta and 13 Jbeta primers characterized the PCR. Profiled with immunoSEQ multiplex PCR; TCRdb holds only in-frame clones, not every one. The repertoire table contains about 130,000 clones. The sequence was collected from a woman in her thirties or forties in good health and CMV-seropositive. The sequencing input was PBMCs. The chain is built from TRBV30 and TRBJ2-7, with TRBD2 identical over 7 bases. CDR3 in DNA: TGTGCCTGGAGCGTGTGGCGGGAGCCCTTCTACGAGCAGTACTTC. It yields the protein CAWSVWREPFYEQYF.